Each of the 5 T cell receptor beta chains below was sequenced from the same sample in a study of T cells after somatic rescue of genetic block. The repertoire was sequenced with immunoSEQ multiplex PCR; TCRdb's copy has only in-frame clones and lacks some. The table lists more than 70,000 clones, just under 90% of them singletons. The sequenced sample consisted of peripheral blood mononuclear cells (PBMCs). The receptors were gathered from a woman between 18 and 29 years old.

The chain carries TRBV6-1 and TRBJ1-5; D may be TRBD1 (5 bases). CDR1 MNHNS and CDR2 SASEGT come from the germline V gene. The germline V and J ends were trimmed by 8 bases and 2 bases, with 13 bases remaining between them. CDR3 size: 14 residues. Here the CDR3 reads CASPGGAGNQPQHF. The DNA for the CDR3 is TGTGCCAGCCCGGGGGGTGCCGGCAATCAGCCCCAGCATTTT.

The chain uses TRBV7-2 and TRBJ2-7; a possible D gene is TRBD2 (5 bases). In germline, CDR1 is SGHTA, CDR2 FQGNSA. V lost 5 bases and J 1 base, leaving 9 bases between the germline ends. This CDR3 has 13 amino acids. Here the CDR3 DNA reads TGTGCCAGCAGCCGAGGACTTTCCTACGAGCAGTACTTC. It specifies CASSRGLSYEQYF. The full variable domain, with the rest looked up from reference TRBV7-2 and TRBJ2-7, is GAGVSQSPSNKVTEKGKDVELRCDPISGHTALYWYRQSLGQGLEFLIYFQGNSAPDKSGLPSDRFSAERTGGSVSTLTIQRTQQEDSAVYLCASSRGLSYEQYFGPGTRLTVT.

The chain employs TRBV5-1 and TRBJ1-3; D is unresolved. The CDR3 runs to 15 residues. Trimming pared 0 bases from V and 3 bases from J, leaving 10 bases between. From germline, CDR1 is SGHRS and CDR2 YFSETQ. The CDR3 DNA sequence: TGCGCCAGCAGCTTGGGGAATTTGGGTGGAAACACCATATATTTT. The encoded protein is CASSLGNLGGNTIYF.

The chain recombines TRBV4-3 with TRBJ2-2; 8 bases match TRBD2. The CDR3 has 17 amino acids. V dropped 1 base and J dropped 0; count of bases not matched to a gene: 4. Per germline, CDR1 LGHNA and CDR2 YSLEER. The CDR3 nucleotides read TGCGCCAGCAGCCAAGCTGGACTAGCCTCGAACACCGGGGAGCTGTTTTTT. The encoded protein is CASSQAGLASNTGELFF.

The chain recombines TRBV6-1 with TRBJ2-2, with D perhaps TRBD2 (5 bases). V lost 2 bases and J lost 0, with 10 bases in between. The CDR3 has 16 amino acids. Germline CDR1 MNHNS, CDR2 SASEGT. CDR3 protein: CASSERRRSNTGELFF. The CDR3 bases are TGTGCCAGCAGTGAACGACGGAGGTCGAACACCGGGGAGCTGTTTTTT.